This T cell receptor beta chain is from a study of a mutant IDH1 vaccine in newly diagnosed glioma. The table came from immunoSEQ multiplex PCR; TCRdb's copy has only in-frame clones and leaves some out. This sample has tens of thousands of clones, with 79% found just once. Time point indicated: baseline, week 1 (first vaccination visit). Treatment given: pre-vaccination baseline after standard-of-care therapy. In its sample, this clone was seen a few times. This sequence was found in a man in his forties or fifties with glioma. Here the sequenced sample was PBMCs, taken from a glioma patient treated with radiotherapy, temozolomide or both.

The CDR3 DNA reads as TGTGCCAGCAGCCGGGACCCCGGCTTAGCTGAAGCTTTCTTT. This translates into CASSRDPGLAEAFF. The chain uses TRBV7-9 and TRBJ1-1, with a possible D match to TRBD1 (5 bases). Germline V CDR1 and CDR2: SEHNR, FQNEAQ (reference sequence). V was cut by 5 bases and J by 6 bases, with 16 bases left in between. The CDR3 spans 14 residues.